The clone carrying this T cell receptor (beta chain) showed up just once. This sample is drawn from a study of T cell responses to AZD1222 COVID-19 vaccine. This CDR3 is built from 14 residues. Germline V gene lookup returns CDR1 LGHDT and CDR2 YNNKEL (reference sequence). Trimming removed 1 base at V and 10 bases at J, with 16 bases between. The table came from immunoSEQ multiplex PCR; TCRdb's copy has only in-frame clones and leaves some out. The sample consists of some 130,000 clones, about nine tenths of them appearing once. Second doses at about 4 or about 12 weeks were pooled. Material: peripheral blood, obtained 28 days after the second AZD1222 dose. This clonotype originated in an adult who received the AZD1222 COVID-19 vaccine. The chain combines TRBV3-1 (or the pseudogene TRBV3-2) with TRBJ1-1; D call uncertain. The DNA of the CDR3 is TGTGCCAGCAGCCAAGCGGGTCATGGGAGTAGAGCTTTCTTT. This codes for CASSQAGHGSRAFF.